The 19 T cell receptor beta chains presented below share a single source sample, sequenced in a study of blood T cell repertoires in COVID-19. Here immunoSEQ multiplex PCR was the method, and the copy in TCRdb shows in-frame clones only, minus some. The table shows approximately 250,000 clones, with around 80% occurring only once. The material sequenced was peripheral blood. Every receptor here comes from a human donor in a cohort sampled during active COVID-19.

This chain links TRBV9 with TRBJ2-2; no clear D. V dropped 2 bases and J dropped 9 bases, with 14 bases sitting between them. The CDR3 runs 14 residues. The germline V gene has CDR1 SGDLS and CDR2 YYNGEE. The DNA for the CDR3 is TGTGCCAGCAGCGTCTCCCTAGTTCACCGGGAGCTGTTTTTT. Encoded protein: CASSVSLVHRELFF.

The V gene is TRBV29-1, the J gene TRBJ2-3, with 10 nucleotides matching TRBD1. The J segment lost 5 bases and the V segment lost 7 bases, leaving 6 bases of the junction unmatched. The CDR3 has 13 residues. Germline V lookup: CDR1 SQVTM, CDR2 ANQGSEA. For the CDR3, the DNA is TGCAGCGGCCGGGACAGGGGAATAGATACGCAGTATTTT. Translating gives CSGRDRGIDTQYF.

The chain carries TRBV7-6 and TRBJ2-7, with 11 bases that match TRBD2. This CDR3 contains 14 residues. Germline CDR1 reads SGHVS; CDR2 reads FNYEAQ. Germline trimming cut 4 bases from V and 2 bases from J; bases unmatched to any gene: 1. The chain's CDR3 is CASSSTSGAYEQYF. Written as DNA, the CDR3 is TGTGCCAGCAGCTCGACTAGCGGGGCCTACGAGCAGTACTTC.

This clone was detected once. The chain recombines TRBV30 with TRBJ2-1; 8 bases fit TRBD2. Germline CDR1 is GTSNPN and CDR2 is SVGIG (reference sequence). This CDR3 contains 13 residues. With 0 bases clipped from V and 5 bases from J, the junction kept 0 bases outside the gene matches. The CDR3 DNA follows: TGTGCCTGGAGTGTGGGACTAGACAATGAGCAGTTCTTC. Translation: CAWSVGLDNEQFF.

The chain is built from TRBV28 and TRBJ2-1; TRBD2 aligns across 10 bases. Germline V gives CDR1 MDHEN, CDR2 SYDVKM. Germline trimming cut 1 base from V and 7 bases from J; bases unmatched to any gene: 4. CDR3 length: 15 residues. CDR3 protein: CASSLSTSGKNEQFF. CDR3 in DNA: TGTGCCAGCAGTTTATCAACTAGCGGGAAGAATGAGCAGTTCTTC. Using reference TRBV28 and TRBJ2-1 for the parts outside the CDR3, the full variable domain is DVKVTQSSRYLVKRTGEKVFLECVQDMDHENMFWYRQDPGLGLRLIYFSYDVKMKEKGDIPEGYSVSREKKERFSLILESASTNQTSMYLCASSLSTSGKNEQFFGPGTRLTVL.

V usage is TRBV5-1 and J usage is TRBJ1-5; 8 bases are a match to TRBD1. The V segment lost 0 bases and the J segment 5 bases; nucleotides outside the gene matches: 4. The CDR3 runs 15 residues. CDR1 is SGHRS and CDR2 is YFSETQ in the germline V gene. CDR3 sequence (DNA): TGCGCCAGCAGCTTGGCAGGGGGCGGAGATCAGCCCCAGCATTTT. It codes for CASSLAGGGDQPQHF.

V usage is TRBV11-2 and J usage is TRBJ2-2; perhaps TRBD2 as D (7 bases). Germline CDR1 SGHAT, CDR2 FQNNGV. The CDR3 is 17 amino acids. V was shortened by 2 bases and J by 4 bases, with 17 bases between the two germline ends. The CDR3: CASSLFGGLAATGELFF. The DNA of the CDR3 is TGTGCCAGCAGCTTATTCGGGGGGCTAGCGGCCACCGGGGAGCTGTTTTTT.

As concerns this clone: Additional DNA sequences in this sample encode the identical CDR3. The rearrangement uses TRBV27 and TRBJ2-2; 7 nucleotides agree with TRBD1. The CDR3 loop spans 15 amino acids. Germline V gene sequence: CDR1 MNHEY, CDR2 SMNVEV (reference sequence). V shed 6 bases, J shed 0 bases, and the junction held 4 bases outside the gene matches. The CDR3 bases are TGTGCCAGCAGACTCGACAGGGCGAACACCGGGGAGCTGTTTTTT. Translation: CASRLDRANTGELFF.

The rearrangement links TRBV30 to TRBJ1-1; tentative D call: TRBD1 (5 bases). Germline V gene lookup returns CDR1 GTSNPN and CDR2 SVGIG (reference sequence). Trimming shortened V by 4 bases and J by 0 bases, and 6 bases separated the two germline ends. CDR3 length: 12 amino acids. DNA for the CDR3: TGTGCCTGGAACAGGTTGAACACTGAAGCTTTCTTT. Its protein product is CAWNRLNTEAFF.

This sequence joins TRBV19 and TRBJ2-1; D is unclear. CDR1 LNHDA and CDR2 SQIVND come from the germline V gene (reference sequence). The CDR3 runs 16 residues. V lost 3 bases and J 2 bases, leaving 14 bases between the germline ends. The CDR3 sequence: CASSMWSGSPYNEQFF. CDR3 in DNA: TGTGCCAGTAGTATGTGGTCAGGTTCCCCCTACAATGAGCAGTTCTTC.

The V call is TRBV20-1, the J call TRBJ1-5; D remains ambiguous. The CDR3 contains 14 residues. The V gene's germline CDR1 is DFQATT and CDR2 SNEGSKA (reference sequence). Trimming pared 3 bases from V and 5 bases from J, leaving 14 bases between. The CDR3 nucleotides are TGCAGTGCTAGTAGGCCGGGGATCTATCAGCCCCAGCATTTT. Encoded protein: CSASRPGIYQPQHF.

This clone was seen a single time. The V gene is TRBV5-4, the J gene TRBJ2-1, with a tentative D call TRBD1 (5 bases). CDR3 length: 16 residues. Germline-derived CDR1 and CDR2 are SGHNT and YYREEE (reference sequence). V was shortened by 1 base and J by 4 bases, with 15 bases between the two germline ends. As DNA, the CDR3 is TGTGCCAGCAGCTTGCGGTTTCAGGGTACTTACAATGAGCAGTTCTTC. Translating it yields CASSLRFQGTYNEQFF.

V and J are TRBV28 and TRBJ2-5; tentative D call: TRBD1 (6 bases). Per the germline V gene, CDR1 is MDHEN and CDR2 is SYDVKM. Trimming pared 5 bases from V and 5 bases from J, leaving 12 bases between. The CDR3 loop spans 13 amino acids. The CDR3 spells CASSPAGEETQYF. The CDR3 nucleotides read TGTGCCAGCAGTCCAGCAGGGGAGGAGACCCAGTACTTC.

V is TRBV10-2 and J is TRBJ2-7; TRBD2 is a possible D gene (5 bases). The CDR3 is made up of 18 amino acids. With 0 bases removed from V and 1 base from J, the gap between germline ends came to 19 bases. The V gene's germline CDR1 is WSHSY and CDR2 SAAADI. The CDR3 coding sequence is TGCGCCAGCAGTGAGTCGGAACTTGGGCGAACTAGGTCCTACGAGCAGTACTTC. This gives the protein CASSESELGRTRSYEQYF.

The chain has TRBV28 and TRBJ2-1, with TRBD2 identical over 13 bases. This CDR3 is built from 17 residues. Germline V gives CDR1 MDHEN, CDR2 SYDVKM. J lost 6 bases, V lost 6 bases, and 11 bases had no gene match. The CDR3 coding sequence is TGTGCCAGCAGACGGTACGAAGGACTAGCGGGAGCCAATGAGCAGTTCTTC. This gives the protein CASRRYEGLAGANEQFF.

The V call is TRBV24-1, the J call TRBJ2-2, with D hard to call. The germline V and J ends were trimmed by 6 bases and 5 bases, with 6 bases remaining between them. The germline V gene encodes CDR1 KGHDR and CDR2 SFDVKD. The CDR3 is made up of 12 amino acids. The CDR3 bases are TGTGCCACCAGTTCCCAGACCGGGGAGCTGTTTTTT. It specifies CATSSQTGELFF.

This chain connects TRBV7-2 to TRBJ2-7, with TRBD1 matching 9 bases. The CDR3 is made up of 15 amino acids. The V segment lost 5 bases and the J segment 2 bases; nucleotides outside the gene matches: 7. Germline V lookup: CDR1 SGHTA, CDR2 FQGNSA. The CDR3 nucleotides read TGTGCCAGCAGCCTAGGGACAGGGAGGACCTACGAGCAGTACTTC. Protein product: CASSLGTGRTYEQYF.

This clone appeared once. The chain links TRBV18 to TRBJ2-7; D is perhaps TRBD1 (6 bases). The V end lost 4 bases, the J end lost 5 bases, and 15 bases lay between the germline ends. CDR1 and CDR2 (germline): KGHSH, LQKENI. This CDR3 has 14 residues. CDR3: CASSRSQGENEQYF. For the CDR3, the DNA is TGTGCCAGCTCACGGTCACAGGGAGAGAACGAGCAGTACTTC.

A few counts support this clone. The chain recombines TRBV2 with TRBJ2-7; 7 nucleotides line up with TRBD2. CDR1 is SNHLY and CDR2 is FYNNEI in the germline V gene. The CDR3 is 11 residues long. V shed 6 bases, J shed 6 bases, and the junction held 2 bases outside the gene matches. This chain's CDR3 is CASRAGVEQYF. The CDR3 nucleotides read TGTGCCAGCAGGGCGGGAGTCGAGCAGTACTTC.